This passage covers 22 T cell receptor beta chains from one sample sequenced in a study of blood T cell repertoires in COVID-19. Measured with immunoSEQ multiplex PCR; TCRdb has only the in-frame clones, and not every one. This sample has 350,000 to 450,000 clones, with roughly 80% found just once. The sequencing sample was made of PBMCs or T cells enriched from blood (not recorded which). The receptors shown here come from a woman aged 50 to 60 who had recovered from COVID-19.

The V call is TRBV27, the J call TRBJ2-2; 11 bases are a match to TRBD2. CDR1 and CDR2 from the germline V gene are MNHEY and SMNVEV (reference sequence). V gave up 3 bases and J gave up 9 bases; unmatched junction bases: 9. CDR3 length: 16 residues. CDR3 in amino acids: CASSFPLAGGLRELFF. CDR3 bases: TGTGCCAGCAGTTTCCCCTTAGCGGGGGGGCTAAGGGAGCTGTTTTTT.

The chain links TRBV18 to TRBJ1-3, with 12 bases matching TRBD1. The V segment lost 2 bases and the J segment 0 bases; nucleotides outside the gene matches: 11. Germline V gene data show CDR1 as KGHSH and CDR2 as LQKENI. There are 20 residues in the CDR3. The CDR3 DNA sequence: TGTGCCAGCTCACCAACCGGGACAGGGGGCCGCTCGAGCTCTGGAAACACCATATATTTT. Its translation is CASSPTGTGGRSSSGNTIYF. Combining the CDR3 with reference TRBV18 and TRBJ1-3 gives the whole variable domain NAGVMQNPRHLVRRRGQEARLRCSPMKGHSHVYWYRQLPEEGLKFMVYLQKENIIDESGMPKERFSAEFPKEGPSILRIQQVVRGDSAAYFCASSPTGTGGRSSSGNTIYFGEGSWLTVV.

The rearrangement joins TRBV19 to TRBJ1-2; 9 bases are a match to TRBD1. Germline trimming cut 7 bases from V and 4 bases from J; bases unmatched to any gene: 19. Germline CDR1 is LNHDA and CDR2 is SQIVND (reference sequence). The CDR3 runs 18 residues. The CDR3 spells CASIGWASGTGTVYGYTF. In DNA, the CDR3 is TGTGCCAGTATTGGATGGGCCTCAGGGACAGGGACGGTCTATGGCTACACCTTC.

This clone was picked up one time. V gene TRBV6-5 combines with J gene TRBJ2-3, with 7 bases matching TRBD1. Trimming removed 2 bases from V and 6 bases from J; junction bases left unmatched: 8. Germline CDR1 MNHEY, CDR2 SVGAGI. This CDR3 has 15 residues. CDR3 sequence: CASSYPSRGRDTQYF. Here the CDR3 DNA reads TGTGCCAGCAGTTACCCTTCAAGGGGGCGGGATACGCAGTATTTT.

The V and J genes are TRBV10-3 and TRBJ2-2; 7 bases align to TRBD1. Germline V CDR1 and CDR2: ENHRY, SYGVKD. The CDR3 is 16 amino acids. V lost 2 bases to trimming and J lost 2 bases; unmatched junction nucleotides: 5. DNA for the CDR3: TGTGCCATCAGTGAGCCGGACAGGTTAAACACCGGGGAGCTGTTTTTT. It specifies CAISEPDRLNTGELFF.

This clone was observed a handful of times. V usage is TRBV21-1 and J usage is TRBJ1-4; the table's D call TRBD1 went unverified against the DNA. TRBV21-1 is labeled a pseudogene. This CDR3 is 14 amino acids long. The CDR3 region has the DNA TGTGCCAGTCTGCCGGGACAGGCTAATGAAAAACTGTTTTTT. Translated, it gives CASLPGQANEKLFF.

This chain links TRBV5-3 with TRBJ1-3, with D unclear. TRBV5-3 is sorted into the ORF group, with uncertain function. V was shortened by 0 bases and J by 0 bases, with 19 bases between the two germline ends. CDR3 size: 19 residues. The CDR3: CARSLVRVGPLLSGNTIYF. CDR3 nucleotides: TGTGCCAGAAGCTTGGTGAGGGTTGGTCCTCTCCTCTCTGGAAACACCATATATTTT.

J is TRBJ1-1 and V is TRBV19, with no clear D. The V and J ends lost 3 bases and 0 bases respectively, with 8 bases between them. Germline CDR1 reads LNHDA; CDR2 reads SQIVND (reference sequence). The CDR3 is 14 residues long. The CDR3 reads CASSIAAVNTEAFF. The CDR3 DNA is TGTGCCAGTAGTATTGCGGCGGTGAACACTGAAGCTTTCTTT.

This clone was seen more than once but under ten times. The chain has TRBV19 and TRBJ1-6, with D perhaps TRBD1 (6 bases). Deletions cut 4 bases from V and 7 bases from J, with 14 bases between. This CDR3 comprises 15 residues. CDR1 is LNHDA, CDR2 SQIVND, per germline (reference sequence). Here the CDR3 reads CASSKGQWSNSPLHF. CDR3 nucleotides: TGTGCCAGTAGTAAAGGACAGTGGAGCAATTCACCCCTCCACTTT. The whole variable domain, filled in from reference TRBV19 and TRBJ1-6, reads DGGITQSPKYLFRKEGQNVTLSCEQNLNHDAMYWYRQDPGQGLRLIYYSQIVNDFQKGDIAEGYSVSREKKESFPLTVTSAQKNPTAFYLCASSKGQWSNSPLHFGNGTRLTVT.

This clone was recorded once. The J gene is TRBJ2-1, the V gene TRBV15, with 11 positions matching TRBD2. Germline loops: CDR1 LNHNV, CDR2 YYDKDF (reference sequence). This CDR3 is built from 18 residues. Trimming at V came to 0 bases and at J to 9 bases, leaving 13 bases not matched to a gene. In DNA, the CDR3 is TGTGCCACCAGCAGAGATAAGGGCACTAGCGGGAGACCGGGTGAGCAGTTCTTC. Amino acid sequence: CATSRDKGTSGRPGEQFF.

This sequence joins TRBV5-3 and TRBJ1-4; no clear D gene. TRBV5-3 is filed as an ORF, its function uncertain. Trimming stripped 8 bases from V and 7 bases from J, with 9 bases between. This CDR3 spans 11 amino acids. Written as DNA, the CDR3 is TGTGCCAGCCAACGGGGTGAAAAACTGTTTTTT. Encoded protein: CASQRGEKLFF.

The chain employs TRBV10-3 and TRBJ2-7; no reliable D call. The germline V gene has CDR1 ENHRY and CDR2 SYGVKD. Trimming cost V 0 bases and J 3 bases, with 6 bases left between them. The CDR3 runs 13 residues. The CDR3 reads CAISESADYEQYF. CDR3 nucleotides: TGTGCCATCAGTGAGTCGGCAGACTACGAGCAGTACTTC.

Turning to this clone: Other DNA sequences from this sample encode an identical CDR3 as well. This sequence joins TRBV7-2 and TRBJ2-1; TRBD2 matches at 9 bases. Germline CDR1 is SGHTA and CDR2 is FQGNSA. The length of the CDR3 is 15 residues. V was clipped by 2 bases and J by 4 bases; unmatched bases: 3. CDR3 bases: TGTGCCAGCAGCTTAACTAGCGGGCCTTACAATGAGCAGTTCTTC. Residues: CASSLTSGPYNEQFF.

This rearrangement joins TRBV19 to TRBJ1-6, with a weak D call TRBD1 (5 bases). V shed 9 bases and J shed 9 bases, with 12 bases lying between them. The CDR3 contains 12 residues. Per the germline V gene, CDR1 is LNHDA and CDR2 is SQIVND (reference sequence). CDR3 sequence reads: CASGGHSSPLHF. The DNA of the CDR3 is TGTGCCAGCGGCGGACACAGTTCACCCCTCCACTTT.

The chain uses TRBV18 and TRBJ2-2; 7 bases align to TRBD1. Germline CDR1 KGHSH, CDR2 LQKENI. There are 17 residues in the CDR3. V trimming: 3 bases; J trimming: 2 bases; junction bases outside the gene matches: 9. This chain's CDR3 is CASSPNTGASNTGELFF. The CDR3 DNA is TGTGCCAGCTCACCCAATACAGGGGCCTCCAACACCGGGGAGCTGTTTTTT. The full variable domain, its missing parts supplied by reference TRBV18 and TRBJ2-2, is NAGVMQNPRHLVRRRGQEARLRCSPMKGHSHVYWYRQLPEEGLKFMVYLQKENIIDESGMPKERFSAEFPKEGPSILRIQQVVRGDSAAYFCASSPNTGASNTGELFFGEGSRLTVL.

The chain is built from TRBV24-1 and TRBJ1-1; 8 bases match TRBD1. The CDR3 totals 14 residues. V dropped 7 bases and J dropped 3; count of bases not matched to a gene: 6. Germline CDR1 and CDR2: KGHDR and SFDVKD. The CDR3 sequence: CATSLSRGHTEAFF. DNA of the CDR3: TGTGCCACCAGCTTATCCAGGGGGCACACTGAAGCTTTCTTT.

The genes are TRBV10-3 and TRBJ2-3; 8 nucleotides match TRBD1. V gave up 3 bases and J gave up 7 bases; unmatched junction bases: 18. This CDR3 comprises 18 residues. Per the germline V gene, CDR1 is ENHRY and CDR2 is SYGVKD. The CDR3 DNA reads as TGTGCCATCAGTGATAGTGCTGGGACAGGAAAAAAGGAAAATACGCAGTATTTT. Translating it yields CAISDSAGTGKKENTQYF.

The chain couples TRBV4-3 to TRBJ1-5; no reliable D call. This CDR3 comprises 15 residues. Germline V gene data show CDR1 as LGHNA and CDR2 as YSLEER. V gave up 3 bases and J gave up 7 bases, with 16 bases separating them. DNA for the CDR3: TGCGCCAGCAGCCAGGCCCCTGGCGGGAGACAGCCCCAGCATTTT. This translates into CASSQAPGGRQPQHF.

The chain combines TRBV7-2 with TRBJ2-7; no clear D gene. The germline gives CDR1 SGHTA, CDR2 FQGNSA. This CDR3 is 11 amino acids long. V gave up 5 bases and J gave up 1 base, with 3 bases separating them. CDR3 DNA sequence: TGTGCCAGCAGCCATTCCTACGAGCAGTACTTC. Encoded protein: CASSHSYEQYF.

The rearrangement links TRBV3-1 (or the pseudogene TRBV3-2) to TRBJ2-3; D not resolved. Germline V CDR1 and CDR2: LGHDT, YNNKEL (reference sequence). The V and J ends lost 4 bases and 0 bases respectively, with 14 bases between them. CDR3 length: 16 residues. The CDR3, as DNA: TGTGCCAGCAGCCGCTCTCTTACGGTTAGCACAGATACGCAGTATTTT. The encoded protein is CASSRSLTVSTDTQYF.

The chain joins TRBV25-1 to TRBJ1-1; D might be TRBD1 (6 bases). The CDR3 contains 13 residues. Germline assignment: CDR1 MGHDK and CDR2 SYGVNS. V lost 3 bases and J lost 3, with 8 bases in between. CDR3 nucleotide sequence: TGTGCCAGCAGTGATGAGGGGGACACTGAAGCTTTCTTT. This translates into CASSDEGDTEAFF.

DNA for the CDR3: TGTGCCAGCAGCTTAGCGCTTGGCGGGGCCTTTCGCGAGCAGTACTTC. It yields the protein CASSLALGGAFREQYF. The rearrangement joins TRBV7-2 to TRBJ2-7, with a possible D match to TRBD2 (6 bases). Trimming took 0 bases from V and 6 from J, leaving 18 bases between them. Germline V gives CDR1 SGHTA, CDR2 FQGNSA. This CDR3 has 16 amino acids.